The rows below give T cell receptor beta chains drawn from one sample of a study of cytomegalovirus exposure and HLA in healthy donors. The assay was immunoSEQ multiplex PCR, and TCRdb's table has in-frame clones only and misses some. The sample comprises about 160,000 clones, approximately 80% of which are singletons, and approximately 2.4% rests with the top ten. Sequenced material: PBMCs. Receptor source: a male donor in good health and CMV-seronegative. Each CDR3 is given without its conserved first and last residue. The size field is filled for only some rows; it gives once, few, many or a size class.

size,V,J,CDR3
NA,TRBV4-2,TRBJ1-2,ASSQDNQGAYGYT
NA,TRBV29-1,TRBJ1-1,SVRSAADTEAF
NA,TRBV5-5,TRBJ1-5,ASSPDPGQRQPQH
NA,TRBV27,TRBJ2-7,ASSLQGGYEQY
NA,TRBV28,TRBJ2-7,ASSWGTEEQY
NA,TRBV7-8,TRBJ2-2,ASSPPHRTGGISGELF
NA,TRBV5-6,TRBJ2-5,ASTSLEDREETQY
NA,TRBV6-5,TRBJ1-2,ASSYGGNYGYT
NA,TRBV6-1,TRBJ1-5,ASSEFYGSNQPQH
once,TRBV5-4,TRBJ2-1,ASSQGNEQF
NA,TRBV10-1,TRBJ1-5,ASSDGCQPQH
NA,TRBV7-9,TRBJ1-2,ASSWTGKIGGYT
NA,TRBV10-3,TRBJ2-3,AISESTSGRGTDTQY
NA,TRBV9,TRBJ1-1,TSSARTGWNNTEAF
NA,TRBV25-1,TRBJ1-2,ASSVRQDNYGYT
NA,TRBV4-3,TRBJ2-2,ASSQDVGPTGELF
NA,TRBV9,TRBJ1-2,ASPPDRTSTYGYT
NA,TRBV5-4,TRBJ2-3,ASSLPSSTDTQY
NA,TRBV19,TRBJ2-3,ASSRQPGLAGGQTSTDTQY
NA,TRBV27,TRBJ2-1,ASSPPLDRYNEQF
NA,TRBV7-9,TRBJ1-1,ASSLGVRVLNTEAF
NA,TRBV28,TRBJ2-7,ASSSTGGGYEQY
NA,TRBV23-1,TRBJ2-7,ASSQEGYSYEQY
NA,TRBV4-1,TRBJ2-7,ASSQDRTAQEQY
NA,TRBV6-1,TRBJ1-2,ASKGLTGGYT
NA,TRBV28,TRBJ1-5,ASSPPQTGYQPQH
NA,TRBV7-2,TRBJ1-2,ASSYGGEQGRYYGYT
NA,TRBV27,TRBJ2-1,ASNLNPGGSSYNEQF
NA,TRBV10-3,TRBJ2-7,AISAGQPYEQY
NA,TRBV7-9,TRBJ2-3,ASSLGVRTSGSTDTQY
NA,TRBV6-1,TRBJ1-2,ASSEGQGQANYGYT
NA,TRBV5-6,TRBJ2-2,ASSYGTGVGELF
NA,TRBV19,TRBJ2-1,ASSIMTSGSSYNEQF
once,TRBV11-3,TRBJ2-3,ASSSGTGTDTQY
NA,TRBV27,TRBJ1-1,ASSQRTGGWTEAF
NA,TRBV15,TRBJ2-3,ATSRDASGGTDTQY
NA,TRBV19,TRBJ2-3,ASSIDRAGTKSGVYRQY
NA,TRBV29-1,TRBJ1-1,SVSPTAMNTEAF
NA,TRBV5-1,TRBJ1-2,ASSSRGDYGYP
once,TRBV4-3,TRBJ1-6,ASSQDGRVNSPLH
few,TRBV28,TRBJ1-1,ASSLSSQAF
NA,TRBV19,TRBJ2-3,ASSTTGSDTQY
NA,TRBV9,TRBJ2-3,ASSVATSGRAGDTQY
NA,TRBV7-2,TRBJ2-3,ASSLAGGPGGDTQY
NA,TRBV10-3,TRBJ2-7,AISESHAATYEQY
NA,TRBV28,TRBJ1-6,ASSLWSGGNSPLH
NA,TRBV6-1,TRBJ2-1,ASRFQGRDNEQF
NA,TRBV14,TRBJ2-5,ASSQDAGARETQY
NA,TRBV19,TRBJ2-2,ASSGGLAGIGTGELF
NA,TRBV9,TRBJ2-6,ASSVAYSAGNVLT
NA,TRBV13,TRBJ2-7,ASSLRGGADYEQY
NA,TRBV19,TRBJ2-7,ASRPGQGAYEQY
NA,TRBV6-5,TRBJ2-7,ASSYGASGATYEQY